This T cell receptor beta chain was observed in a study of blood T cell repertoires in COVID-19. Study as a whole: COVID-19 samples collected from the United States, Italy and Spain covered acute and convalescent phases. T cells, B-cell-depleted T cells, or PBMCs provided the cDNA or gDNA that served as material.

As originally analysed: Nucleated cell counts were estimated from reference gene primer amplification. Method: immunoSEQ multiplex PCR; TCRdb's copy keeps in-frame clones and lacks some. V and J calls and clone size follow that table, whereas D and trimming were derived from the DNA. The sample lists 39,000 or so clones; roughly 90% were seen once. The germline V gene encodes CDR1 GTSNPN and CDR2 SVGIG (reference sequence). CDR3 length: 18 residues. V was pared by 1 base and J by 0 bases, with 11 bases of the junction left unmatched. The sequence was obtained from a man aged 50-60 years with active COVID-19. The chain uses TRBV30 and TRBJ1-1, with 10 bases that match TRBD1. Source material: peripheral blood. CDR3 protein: CAWSASRDRGRMNTEAFF. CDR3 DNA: TGTGCCTGGAGTGCGTCCCGGGACAGGGGCCGAATGAACACTGAAGCTTTCTTT.